The 6 T cell receptor beta chains below come from one sample, sequenced in a study of blood T cells in healthy people across ages. PCR was performed a second time for 7 to 11 cycles using a sample-barcoded 5' primer and a J-beta primer mix. TCRdb re-called the 5' RACE reads through MiXCR, storing one row per CDR3 protein. The table includes about 1.8 million distinct CDR3 sequences, about 50% detected once. The sequencing sample was made of blood. The receptors shown here come from a middle-aged woman in good health.

This rearrangement joins TRBV6-6 to TRBJ2-3, with D possibly called TRBD1 or TRBD2 (5 bases each). The length of the CDR3 is 13 residues. V shed 8 bases and J shed 2 bases, with 11 bases lying between them. The V gene's germline CDR1 is MNHNY and CDR2 SVGAGI (reference sequence). The CDR3: CASLGRNTDTQYF. CDR3 DNA sequence: TGTGCCAGCCTGGGACGCAACACAGATACGCAGTATTTT.

This clonotype was picked up a small number of times. The DNA of the CDR3 is TGTGCCAGCAGCTTACAGGGAGGGAAAAACACCGGGGAGCTGTTTTTT. This sequence encodes CASSLQGGKNTGELFF. The chain joins TRBV7-3 to TRBJ2-2; 7 bases agree with TRBD2. The ends lost 2 bases at V and 2 bases at J; junction bases unmatched: 5. Germline assignment: CDR1 SGHTA and CDR2 FQGTGA. The CDR3 consists of 16 residues.

The table lists this clonotype with a count of one. This rearrangement joins TRBV7-6 to TRBJ2-3; 8 bases align to TRBD1. With 5 bases clipped from V and 2 bases from J, the junction kept 9 bases outside the gene matches. The length of the CDR3 is 16 residues. CDR1 SGHVS and CDR2 FNYEAQ come from the germline V gene. CDR3 DNA: TGTGCCAGCAGCGTTACAGGGGGAGGACTCACAGATACGCAGTATTTT. The encoded protein is CASSVTGGGLTDTQYF.

The V gene is TRBV5-1, the J gene TRBJ2-1; maybe TRBD1 (5 bases). CDR1 SGHRS and CDR2 YFSETQ come from the germline V gene. The CDR3 sequence is 15 residues long. V was clipped by 4 bases and J by 9 bases, with 20 bases between them. The CDR3 region has the DNA TGCGCCAGCAGCCGCGATCGAGCAGGGCTGGGTGAGCAGTTCTTC. It codes for CASSRDRAGLGEQFF.

V and J are TRBV12-3 or TRBV12-4 and TRBJ1-1, with D perhaps TRBD1 (5 bases). V was pared by 6 bases and J by 6 bases, with 14 bases between. This CDR3 contains 13 residues. Here the CDR3 reads CASSLRTLSEAFF. Written as DNA, the CDR3 is TGTGCCAGCAGCCTCCGGACACTATCTGAAGCTTTCTTT.

V usage is TRBV6-5 and J usage is TRBJ2-3; 7 bases fit TRBD2. The CDR3 spans 14 residues. The germline V gene encodes CDR1 MNHEY and CDR2 SVGAGI. The V and J ends lost 0 bases and 5 bases, in that order; junction bases with no gene match: 2. In nucleotides, the CDR3 is TGTGCCAGCAGTTACTCGGGGGAGGGAGATACGCAGTATTTT. Translating gives CASSYSGEGDTQYF.